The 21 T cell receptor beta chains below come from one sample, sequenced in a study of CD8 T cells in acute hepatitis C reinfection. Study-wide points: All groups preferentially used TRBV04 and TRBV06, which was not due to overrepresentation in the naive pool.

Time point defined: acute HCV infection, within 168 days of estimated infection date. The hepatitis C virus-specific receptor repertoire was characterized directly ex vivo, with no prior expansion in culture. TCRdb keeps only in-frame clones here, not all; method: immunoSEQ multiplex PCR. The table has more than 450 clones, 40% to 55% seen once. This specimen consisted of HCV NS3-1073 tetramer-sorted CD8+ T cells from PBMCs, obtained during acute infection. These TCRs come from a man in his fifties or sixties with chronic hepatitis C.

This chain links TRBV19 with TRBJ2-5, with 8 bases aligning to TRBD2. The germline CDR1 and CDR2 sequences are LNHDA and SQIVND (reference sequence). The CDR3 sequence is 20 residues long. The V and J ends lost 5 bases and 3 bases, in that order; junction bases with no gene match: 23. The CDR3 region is CASSRLDLTQGLVGKETQYF. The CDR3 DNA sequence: TGTGCCAGTAGTCGTCTCGATTTAACCCAGGGACTAGTGGGGAAAGAGACCCAGTACTTC. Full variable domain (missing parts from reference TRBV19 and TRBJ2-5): DGGITQSPKYLFRKEGQNVTLSCEQNLNHDAMYWYRQDPGQGLRLIYYSQIVNDFQKGDIAEGYSVSREKKESFPLTVTSAQKNPTAFYLCASSRLDLTQGLVGKETQYFGPGTRLLVL.

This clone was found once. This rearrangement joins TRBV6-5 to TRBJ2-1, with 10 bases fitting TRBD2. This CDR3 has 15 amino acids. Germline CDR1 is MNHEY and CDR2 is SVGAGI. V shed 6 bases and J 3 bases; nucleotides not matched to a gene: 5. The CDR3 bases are TGTGCCAGCAGGATTCTAGCGGGAGACTACAATGAGCAGTTCTTC. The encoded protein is CASRILAGDYNEQFF.

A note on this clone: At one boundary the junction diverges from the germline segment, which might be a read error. The CDR3 DNA is TGTGCCAGCAGCCTAGCGGGAGTAGATCCTAGCACAGATACGCAGTATTTT. It translates to CASSLAGVDPSTDTQYF. The chain links TRBV7-2 to TRBJ2-3; TRBD2 agrees at 10 bases. The CDR3 loop spans 17 amino acids. CDR1 is SGHTA and CDR2 is FQGNSA in the germline V gene.

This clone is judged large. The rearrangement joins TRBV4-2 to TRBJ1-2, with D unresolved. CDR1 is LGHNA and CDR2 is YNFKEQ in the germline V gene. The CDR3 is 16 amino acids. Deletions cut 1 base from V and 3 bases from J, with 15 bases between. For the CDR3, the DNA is TGTGCCAGCAGCCAAGTCGAGGGAGGATCGGACTATGGCTACACCTTC. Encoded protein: CASSQVEGGSDYGYTF.

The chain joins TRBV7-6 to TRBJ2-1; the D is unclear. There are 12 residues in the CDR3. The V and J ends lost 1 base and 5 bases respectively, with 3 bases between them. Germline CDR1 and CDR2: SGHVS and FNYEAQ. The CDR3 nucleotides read TGTGCCAGCAGCTTAGAACACAATGAGCAGTTCTTC. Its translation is CASSLEHNEQFF.

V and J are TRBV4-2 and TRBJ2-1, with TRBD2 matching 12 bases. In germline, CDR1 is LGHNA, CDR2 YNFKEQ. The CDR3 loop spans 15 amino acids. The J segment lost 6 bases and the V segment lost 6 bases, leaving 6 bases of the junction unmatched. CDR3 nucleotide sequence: TGTGCCAGCAGTTTAGAACTAGCGGGAGGCAATGAGCAGTTCTTC. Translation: CASSLELAGGNEQFF.

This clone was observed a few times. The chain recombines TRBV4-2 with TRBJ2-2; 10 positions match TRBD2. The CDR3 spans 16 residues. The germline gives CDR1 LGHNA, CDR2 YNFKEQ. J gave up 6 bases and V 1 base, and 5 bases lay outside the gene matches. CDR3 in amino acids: CASSQALAGEAGELFF. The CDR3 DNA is TGTGCCAGCAGCCAAGCCCTAGCGGGAGAAGCCGGGGAGCTGTTTTTT.

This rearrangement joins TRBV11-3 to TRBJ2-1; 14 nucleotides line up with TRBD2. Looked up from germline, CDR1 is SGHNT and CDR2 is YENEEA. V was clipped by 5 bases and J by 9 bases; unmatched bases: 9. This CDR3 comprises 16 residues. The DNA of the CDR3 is TGTGCCAGCAGCACACTTAGACTAGCGGGAGGGGGTGAGCAGTTCTTC. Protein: CASSTLRLAGGGEQFF.

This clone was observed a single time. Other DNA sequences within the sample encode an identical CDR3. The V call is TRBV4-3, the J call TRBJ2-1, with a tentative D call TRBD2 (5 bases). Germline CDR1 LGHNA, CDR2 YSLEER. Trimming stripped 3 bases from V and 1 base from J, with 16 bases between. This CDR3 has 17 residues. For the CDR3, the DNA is TGCGCCAGCAGCCAGGATCCGACGGGATCGTCCTACAATGAGCAGTTCTTC. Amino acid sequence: CASSQDPTGSSYNEQFF.

The DNA for the CDR3 is TGTGCCAGCAGCCAAGAATCGGGGTCCGAGCAGTACTTC. This translates into CASSQESGSEQYF. This rearrangement joins TRBV4-2 to TRBJ2-7; D possibly corresponds to TRBD2 (5 bases). This CDR3 has 13 amino acids. CDR1 is LGHNA and CDR2 is YNFKEQ in the germline V gene. Trimming removed 0 bases at V and 6 bases at J, with 9 bases between.

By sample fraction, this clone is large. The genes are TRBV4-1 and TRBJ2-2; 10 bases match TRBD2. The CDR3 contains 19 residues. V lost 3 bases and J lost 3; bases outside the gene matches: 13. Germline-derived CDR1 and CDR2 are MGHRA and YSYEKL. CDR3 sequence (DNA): TGCGCCAGCAGCCACGATTGGGCTAGCGGGAGTCCCGACACCGGGGAGCTGTTTTTT. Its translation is CASSHDWASGSPDTGELFF.

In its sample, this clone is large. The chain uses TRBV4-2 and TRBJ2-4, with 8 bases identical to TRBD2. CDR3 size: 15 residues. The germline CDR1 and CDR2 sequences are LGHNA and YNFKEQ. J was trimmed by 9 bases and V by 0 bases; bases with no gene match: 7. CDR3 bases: TGTGCCAGCAGCCAAGAGAGCGGGAGTTGGGGCATTCAGTACTTC. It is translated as CASSQESGSWGIQYF.

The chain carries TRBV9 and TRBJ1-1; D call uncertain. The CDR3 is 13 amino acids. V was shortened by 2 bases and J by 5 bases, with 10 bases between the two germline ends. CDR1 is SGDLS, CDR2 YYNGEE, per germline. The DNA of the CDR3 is TGTGCCAGCAGCGTCCAAGACGGGACTGAAGCTTTCTTT. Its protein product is CASSVQDGTEAFF.

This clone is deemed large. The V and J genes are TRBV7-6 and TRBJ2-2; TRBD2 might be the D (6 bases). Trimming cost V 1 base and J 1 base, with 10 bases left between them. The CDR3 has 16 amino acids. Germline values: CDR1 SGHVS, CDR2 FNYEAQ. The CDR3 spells CASSLEVSGNTGELFF. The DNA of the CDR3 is TGTGCCAGCAGCTTAGAGGTTAGCGGGAACACCGGGGAGCTGTTTTTT. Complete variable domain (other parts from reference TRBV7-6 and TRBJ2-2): GAGVSQSPRYKVTKRGQDVALRCDPISGHVSLYWYRQALGQGPEFLTYFNYEAQQDKSGLPNDRFSAERPEGSISTLTIQRTEQRDSAMYRCASSLEVSGNTGELFFGEGSRLTVL.

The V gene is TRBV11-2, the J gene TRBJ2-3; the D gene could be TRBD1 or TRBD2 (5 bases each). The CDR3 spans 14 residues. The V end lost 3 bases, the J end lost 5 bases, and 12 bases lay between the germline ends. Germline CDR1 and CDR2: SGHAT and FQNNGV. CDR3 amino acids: CASSLKEGLDTQYF. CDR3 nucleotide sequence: TGTGCCAGCAGCTTGAAAGAGGGGTTAGATACGCAGTATTTT.

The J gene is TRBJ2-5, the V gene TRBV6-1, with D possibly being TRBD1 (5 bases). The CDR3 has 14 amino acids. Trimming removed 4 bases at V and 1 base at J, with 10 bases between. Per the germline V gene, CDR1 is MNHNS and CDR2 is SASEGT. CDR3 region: CASSGPGFQETQYF. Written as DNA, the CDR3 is TGTGCCAGCAGTGGCCCAGGGTTCCAAGAGACCCAGTACTTC.

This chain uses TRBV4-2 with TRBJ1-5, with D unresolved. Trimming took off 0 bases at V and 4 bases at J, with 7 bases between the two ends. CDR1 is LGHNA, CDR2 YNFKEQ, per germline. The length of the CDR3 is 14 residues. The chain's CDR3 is CASSQDEGNQPQHF. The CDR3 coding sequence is TGTGCCAGCAGCCAAGACGAGGGAAATCAGCCCCAGCATTTT.

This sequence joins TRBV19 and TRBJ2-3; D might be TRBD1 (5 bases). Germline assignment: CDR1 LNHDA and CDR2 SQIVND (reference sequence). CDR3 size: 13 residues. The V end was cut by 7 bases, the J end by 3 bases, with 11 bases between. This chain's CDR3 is CASNTGRTDTQYF. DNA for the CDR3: TGTGCCAGTAATACAGGCCGAACAGATACGCAGTATTTT. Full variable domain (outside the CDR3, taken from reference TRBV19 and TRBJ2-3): DGGITQSPKYLFRKEGQNVTLSCEQNLNHDAMYWYRQDPGQGLRLIYYSQIVNDFQKGDIAEGYSVSREKKESFPLTVTSAQKNPTAFYLCASNTGRTDTQYFGPGTRLTVL.

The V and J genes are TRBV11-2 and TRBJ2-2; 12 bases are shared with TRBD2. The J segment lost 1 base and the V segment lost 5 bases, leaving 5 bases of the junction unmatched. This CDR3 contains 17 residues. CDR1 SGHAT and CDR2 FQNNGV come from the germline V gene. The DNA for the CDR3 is TGTGCCAGCAGCCAGGAGACTAGCGGGGGGAACACCGGGGAGCTGTTTTTT. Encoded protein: CASSQETSGGNTGELFF.

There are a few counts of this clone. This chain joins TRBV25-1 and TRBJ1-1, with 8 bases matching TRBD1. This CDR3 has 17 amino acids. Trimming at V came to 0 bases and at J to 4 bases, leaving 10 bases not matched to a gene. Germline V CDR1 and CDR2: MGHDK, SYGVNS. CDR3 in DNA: TGTGCCAGCAGTGAATATACCGGGACAGGATGGGGCACTGAAGCTTTCTTT. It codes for CASSEYTGTGWGTEAFF.

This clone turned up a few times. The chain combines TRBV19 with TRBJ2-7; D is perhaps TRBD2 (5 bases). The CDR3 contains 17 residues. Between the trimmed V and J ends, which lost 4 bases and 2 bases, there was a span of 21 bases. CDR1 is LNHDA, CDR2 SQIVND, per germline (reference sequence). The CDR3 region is CASSTYRWESGTYEQYF. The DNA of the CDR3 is TGTGCCAGTAGTACCTACCGTTGGGAGTCTGGCACCTACGAGCAGTACTTC. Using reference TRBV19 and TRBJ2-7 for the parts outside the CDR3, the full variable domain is DGGITQSPKYLFRKEGQNVTLSCEQNLNHDAMYWYRQDPGQGLRLIYYSQIVNDFQKGDIAEGYSVSREKKESFPLTVTSAQKNPTAFYLCASSTYRWESGTYEQYFGPGTRLTVT.